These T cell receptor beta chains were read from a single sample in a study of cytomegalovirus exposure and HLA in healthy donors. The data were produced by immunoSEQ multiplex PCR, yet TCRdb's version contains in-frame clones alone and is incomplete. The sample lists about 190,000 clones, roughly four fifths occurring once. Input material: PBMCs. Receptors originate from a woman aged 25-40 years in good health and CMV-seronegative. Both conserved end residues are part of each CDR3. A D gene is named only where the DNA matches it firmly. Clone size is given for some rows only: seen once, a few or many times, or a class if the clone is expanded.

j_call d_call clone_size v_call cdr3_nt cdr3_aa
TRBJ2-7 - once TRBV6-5 TGTGCCACCAGGCCGGTCCTCTACGAGCAGTACTTC CATRPVLYEQYF
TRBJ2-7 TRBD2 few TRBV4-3 TGCGCCAGCAGCCCCGACCGGGGGCGGGAGGTTAGCGAGCAGTACTTC CASSPDRGREVSEQYF
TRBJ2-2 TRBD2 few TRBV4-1 TGCGCCAGCAGCCAAGATTTCTCCCAGGGCGGACTAGAAGGGGAGCTGTTTTTT CASSQDFSQGGLEGELFF
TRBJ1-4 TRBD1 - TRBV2 TGTGCCAGCAGTGGTACAGGGGGCGGTGCAACTAATGAAAAACTGTTTTTT CASSGTGGGATNEKLFF
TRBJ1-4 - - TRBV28 TGTGCCAGCAGTCGGGGGGGCGCAACTAATGAAAAACTGTTTTTT CASSRGGATNEKLFF
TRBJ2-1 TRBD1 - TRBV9 TGTGCCAGCAGCGGGGGGGACAGGTGGGAGTACAATGAGCAGTTCTTC CASSGGDRWEYNEQFF
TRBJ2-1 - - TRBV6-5 TGTGCCAGCAGTTACGATTACCAGTACAATGAGCAGTTCTTC CASSYDYQYNEQFF
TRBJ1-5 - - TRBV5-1 TGCGCCAGCAGCTCACGGGAGGATGGTCAGCCCCAGCATTTT CASSSREDGQPQHF
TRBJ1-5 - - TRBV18 TGTGCCAGCTCACCCGGGACACAGAATCAGCCCCAGCATTTT CASSPGTQNQPQHF
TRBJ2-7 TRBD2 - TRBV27 TGTGCCAGCAGACTAGCGGGGACAGGCGAGCAGTACTTC CASRLAGTGEQYF
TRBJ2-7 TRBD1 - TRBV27 TGTGCCAGCAGCCGGGACAGGACCGTCTACGAGCAGTACTTC CASSRDRTVYEQYF
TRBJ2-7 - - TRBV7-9 TGTGCCAGCAGCTCTCGCGGGAACGAGCAGTACTTC CASSSRGNEQYF
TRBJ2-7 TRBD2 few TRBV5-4 TGTGCCAGCAGCTGCCAACGGGACTACCTTTACGAGCAGTACTTC CASSCQRDYLYEQYF
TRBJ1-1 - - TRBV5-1 TGCGCCAGCAGCTTCCGGGGGATGAACACTGAAGCTTTCTTT CASSFRGMNTEAFF
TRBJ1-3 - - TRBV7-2 TGTGCCAGCAGCCAAGCACCGGGAAACACCATATATTTT CASSQAPGNTIYF
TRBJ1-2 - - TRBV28 TGTGCCAGCAGTTTAGCCAGTCTCTATGGCTACACCTTC CASSLASLYGYTF
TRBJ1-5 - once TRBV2 TGTGCCAGCACCCTTCGCAGGGGTAATCAGCCCCAGCATTTT CASTLRRGNQPQHF
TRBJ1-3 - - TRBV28 TGTGCCAGCAGTTCGGACAGCTACTCTGGAAACACCATATATTTT CASSSDSYSGNTIYF
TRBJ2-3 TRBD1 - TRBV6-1 TGTGCCAGCAGTGGAGCTTTCGGGACAGGGGTACCAGATACGCAGTATTTT CASSGAFGTGVPDTQYF
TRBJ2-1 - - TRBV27 TGTGCCAGCAGCCTAGGGGGTCATGAGCAGTTCTTC CASSLGGHEQFF
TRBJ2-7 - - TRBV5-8 TGTGCCAGCAGCTTGGTGGCCCCCTACGAGCAGTACTTC CASSLVAPYEQYF
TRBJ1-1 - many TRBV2 TGTGCCAGCAGCAGACAGGAGCTGGTTTACGAAGCTTTCTTT CASSRQELVYEAFF
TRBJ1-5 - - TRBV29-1 TGCAGCGTTGAAGAAGGAGGGGGCAATCAGCCCCAGCATTTT CSVEEGGGNQPQHF
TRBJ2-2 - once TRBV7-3 TGTGCCAGCAGGTTTCGGTCCGACATCGGGGAGCTGTTTTTT CASRFRSDIGELFF
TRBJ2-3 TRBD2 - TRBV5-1 TGCGCCAGCAGCCCAGGGACTAGCGGGGTCTCAGATACGCAGTATTTT CASSPGTSGVSDTQYF
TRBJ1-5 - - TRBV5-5 TGTGCCAGCAGCTTGGCGGGATTGCTCAATCAGCCCCAGCATTTT CASSLAGLLNQPQHF
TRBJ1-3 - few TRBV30 TGTGCCTGGAGTGTTCTTAAAACAGGCCGCTCTGGAAACACCATATATTTT CAWSVLKTGRSGNTIYF
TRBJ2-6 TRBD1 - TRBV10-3 TGTGCCATCGCCTCCGGGACAGGGAGGACTGGGGCCAACGTCCTGACTTTC CAIASGTGRTGANVLTF
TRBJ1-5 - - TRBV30 TGTGCCGGAGGGCCTACCGGGGATCAGCCCCAGCATTTT CAGGPTGDQPQHF
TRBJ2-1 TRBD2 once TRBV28 TGTGCCAGCAGTTTAGATCGAGCGGGGGTCGATGAGCAGTTCTTC CASSLDRAGVDEQFF
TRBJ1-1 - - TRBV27 TGTGCCAGCAGTTTATCCCCCCCCTCAGGGCCTGAAGCTTTCTTT CASSLSPPSGPEAFF
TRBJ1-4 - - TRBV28 TGTGCCAGCACCCAGGGTCGGGATGAAAAACTGTTTTTT CASTQGRDEKLFF
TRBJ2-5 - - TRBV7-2 TGTGCCAGCAGCTTACTCCCCGGGGCCCAGTACTTC CASSLLPGAQYF
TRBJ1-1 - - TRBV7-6 TGTGCCAGCAGCTGGCAGGCCTACACTGAAGCTTTCTTT CASSWQAYTEAFF
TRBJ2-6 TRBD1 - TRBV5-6 TGTGCCAGCAGCAAGGACAGGGGGCGATCTTCTGGGGCCAACGTCCTGACTTTC CASSKDRGRSSGANVLTF